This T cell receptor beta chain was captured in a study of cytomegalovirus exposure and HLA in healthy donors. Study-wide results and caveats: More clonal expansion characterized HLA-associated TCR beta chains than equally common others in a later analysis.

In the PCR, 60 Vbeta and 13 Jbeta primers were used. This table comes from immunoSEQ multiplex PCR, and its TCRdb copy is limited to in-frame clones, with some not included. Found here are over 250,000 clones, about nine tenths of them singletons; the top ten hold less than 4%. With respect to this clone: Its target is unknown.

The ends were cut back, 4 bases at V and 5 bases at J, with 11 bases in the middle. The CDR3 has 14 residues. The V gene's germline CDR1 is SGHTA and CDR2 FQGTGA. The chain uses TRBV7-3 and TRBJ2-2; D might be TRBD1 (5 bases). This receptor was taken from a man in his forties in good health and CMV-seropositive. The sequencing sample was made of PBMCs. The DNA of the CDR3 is TGTGCCAGCAGCTCATCCAGGGTAACCGGGGAGCTGTTTTTT. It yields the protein CASSSSRVTGELFF. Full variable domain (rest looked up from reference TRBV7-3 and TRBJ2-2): GAGVSQTPSNKVTEKGKYVELRCDPISGHTALYWYRQSLGQGPEFLIYFQGTGAADDSGLPNDRFFAVRPEGSVSTLKIQRTERGDSAVYLCASSSSRVTGELFFGEGSRLTVL.